This T cell receptor (beta chain) originates from a study of identical twins. Findings and caveats of the study: Conclusions rested on cross-sectional statistics rather than following the same donors.

From germline, CDR1 is SGDLS and CDR2 YYNGEE. The CDR3 has 16 residues. The V end lost 0 bases, the J end lost 5 bases, and 15 bases lay between the germline ends. This clonotype was observed a few times. Its antigen remains unknown. A universal primer site was created by template switching, with the cDNA bearing unique molecular identifiers. TCRdb processed the 5' RACE reads anew with MiXCR; each CDR3 protein has one entry. The sample includes a few hundred thousand distinct CDR3 sequences, about 12% seen only once; the top ten take 7.2%. These data also featured in a second study, about yellow fever vaccine responses in identical twins.

This clonotype originated in a woman between 18 and 29 years old in good health. V usage is TRBV9 and J usage is TRBJ2-1; tentative D call: TRBD2 (6 bases). Sample: CD8+ T cells sorted from blood. The CDR3 protein is CASSVDAGRTNNEQFF. The CDR3 bases are TGTGCCAGCAGCGTAGACGCGGGGCGGACTAACAATGAGCAGTTCTTC.